The next 4 T cell receptor beta chains were all read from a single sample in a study of OX40 agonist ivuxolimab in advanced cancers. Only in-frame clones appear in the TCRdb table, and some are missing; sequencing was by immunoSEQ multiplex PCR. This sample has 80,000 or so clones, with 90% to 95% found just once. The sequencing used CD4+ or CD8+ T cells sorted from blood, collected in a trial of the OX40 agonist ivuxolimab. These receptors originate from an adult with an advanced solid tumor such as melanoma, head and neck, liver or kidney cancer.

The V and J genes are TRBV5-1 and TRBJ2-1, with 9 bases aligning to TRBD2. Germline lookup yields CDR1 SGHRS and CDR2 YFSETQ. This CDR3 is built from 15 residues. Germline trimming cut 2 bases from V and 8 bases from J; bases unmatched to any gene: 8. The CDR3 protein is CASSLRGRGGYEQFF. The CDR3 DNA reads as TGCGCCAGCAGCTTACGGGGGCGGGGGGGCTATGAGCAGTTCTTC.

The chain is built from TRBV27 and TRBJ1-1, with D hard to call. This CDR3 spans 15 amino acids. The germline V gene has CDR1 MNHEY and CDR2 SMNVEV (reference sequence). The V end was cut by 4 bases, the J end by 5 bases, with 17 bases between. The CDR3 region has the DNA TGTGCCAGCAGTTCGTTCCAACGAGGTGGTACTGAAGCTTTCTTT. This encodes CASSSFQRGGTEAFF.

V gene TRBV9 combines with J gene TRBJ2-7; D unresolved. The CDR3 has 15 residues. Germline loops: CDR1 SGDLS, CDR2 YYNGEE. Trimming shortened V by 2 bases and J by 1 base, and 13 bases separated the two germline ends. The CDR3 nucleotides are TGTGCCAGCAGCGTCGGCGACGGAAATTCCTACGAGCAGTACTTC. Encoded protein: CASSVGDGNSYEQYF. The full variable domain, with the rest looked up from reference TRBV9 and TRBJ2-7, is DSGVTQTPKHLITATGQRVTLRCSPRSGDLSVYWYQQSLDQGLQFLIQYYNGEERAKGNILERFSAQQFPDLHSELNLSSLELGDSALYFCASSVGDGNSYEQYFGPGTRLTVT.

The chain employs TRBV2 and TRBJ1-2; the D gene is possibly TRBD1 (6 bases). The CDR3 spans 14 residues. The V gene lost 3 bases and the J gene lost 4 bases, with 12 bases spanning the gap. The germline CDR1 and CDR2 sequences are SNHLY and FYNNEI. The CDR3, as DNA: TGTGCCAGCAGTGACAGACAGGTGGGCTATGGCTACACCTTC. Translation: CASSDRQVGYGYTF.